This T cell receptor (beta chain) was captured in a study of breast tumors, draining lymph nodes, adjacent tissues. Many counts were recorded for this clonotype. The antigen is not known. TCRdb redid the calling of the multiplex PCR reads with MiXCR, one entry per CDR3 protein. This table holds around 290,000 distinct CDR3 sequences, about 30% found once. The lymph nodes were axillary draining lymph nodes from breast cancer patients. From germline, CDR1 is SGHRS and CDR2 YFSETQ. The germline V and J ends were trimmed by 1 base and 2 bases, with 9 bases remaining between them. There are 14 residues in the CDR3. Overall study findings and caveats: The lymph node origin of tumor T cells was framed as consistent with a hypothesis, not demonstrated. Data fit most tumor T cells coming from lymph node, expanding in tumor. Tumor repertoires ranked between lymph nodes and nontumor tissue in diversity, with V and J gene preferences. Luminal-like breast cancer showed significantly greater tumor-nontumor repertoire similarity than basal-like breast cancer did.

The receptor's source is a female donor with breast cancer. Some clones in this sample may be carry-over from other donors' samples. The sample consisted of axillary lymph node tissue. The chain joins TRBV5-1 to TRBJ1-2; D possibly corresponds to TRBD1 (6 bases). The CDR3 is CASSLNTGNYGYTF. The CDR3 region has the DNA TGCGCCAGCAGCTTGAACACAGGGAACTATGGCTACACCTTC.